The present TCR beta chain was sequenced within a study of T cell changes during pregnancy in multiple sclerosis. Here immunoSEQ multiplex PCR was the method, and the copy in TCRdb shows in-frame clones only, minus some. The sample includes some 39,000 clones, approximately 90% seen only once; the top ten take 0.3% to 0.4%. Between the trimmed V and J ends, which lost 2 bases and 1 base, there was a span of 8 bases. The CDR3 sequence is 14 residues long. In germline, CDR1 is MGHRA, CDR2 YSYEKL. The clonotype was recovered from a female donor in good health, enrolled as a control in a pregnancy study. This sample comprised CD4+ T cells from peripheral blood mononuclear cells, obtained in the third trimester of pregnancy. The chain recombines TRBV4-1 with TRBJ1-1; no clear D gene. The CDR3 loop is CASSQPTRNTEAFF. CDR3 coding DNA: TGCGCCAGCAGCCAACCCACACGGAACACTGAAGCTTTCTTT.